These T cell receptor beta chains were read from a single sample in a study of regulatory T cells in long-lasting Graves disease. TCRdb reanalysed the multiplex PCR reads using MiXCR and keeps one entry per CDR3 protein. The sample holds about 420,000 distinct CDR3 sequences, about 16% seen once. The same specimen was also included in a second study, on T cells in Graves' hyperthyroidism and ophthalmopathy.

Sequences were derived from peripheral blood mononuclear cells (PBMCs), sampled at new diagnosis, from a patient treated with antithyroid drugs. These receptors all come from a woman between 18 and 30 years old with Graves disease. Each CDR3 is given without its conserved first and last residue. A D gene is named only where the DNA matches it firmly.

cdr3_aa: ASSSYLKQPQH; cdr3_length: 11; v_call: TRBV6-2/TRBV6-3; d_call: .
cdr3_aa: ASSPNDRNYGYT; cdr3_length: 12; v_call: TRBV7-9; d_call: .
cdr3_aa: ASSLQGLDNQPQH; cdr3_length: 13; v_call: TRBV7-6; d_call: .
cdr3_aa: ASGVSTGVFTEAF; cdr3_length: 13; v_call: TRBV12-5; d_call: TRBD1
cdr3_aa: ASRRDYNTGELF; cdr3_length: 12; v_call: TRBV13; d_call: TRBD2
cdr3_aa: ATERTGNTGELF; cdr3_length: 12; v_call: TRBV2; d_call: TRBD1
cdr3_aa: ASSPWGGGTYEQY; cdr3_length: 13; v_call: TRBV3-1; d_call: .
cdr3_aa: ASSSRIATNEKLF; cdr3_length: 13; v_call: TRBV12-3/TRBV12-4; d_call: .
cdr3_aa: ASSPRVMAEKLF; cdr3_length: 12; v_call: TRBV3-1; d_call: .
cdr3_aa: ASSDKEADTQY; cdr3_length: 11; v_call: TRBV6-1; d_call: .
cdr3_aa: ASTRDSDFTDTQY; cdr3_length: 13; v_call: TRBV6-1; d_call: .
cdr3_aa: ASSLATDGYT; cdr3_length: 10; v_call: TRBV5-1; d_call: .
cdr3_aa: ASSPGQSTNQPQH; cdr3_length: 13; v_call: TRBV12-3/TRBV12-4; d_call: .
cdr3_aa: ASSQDISGSSSNGYT; cdr3_length: 15; v_call: TRBV4-3; d_call: .
cdr3_aa: ASNRGERSYEQY; cdr3_length: 12; v_call: TRBV12-3/TRBV12-4; d_call: .
cdr3_aa: ASRRGQSYEQY; cdr3_length: 11; v_call: TRBV28; d_call: .
cdr3_aa: ASSGPGPEF; cdr3_length: 9; v_call: TRBV11-2; d_call: .
cdr3_aa: ASTFQAQETQY; cdr3_length: 11; v_call: TRBV7-6; d_call: .
cdr3_aa: ASSRTVGYGYT; cdr3_length: 11; v_call: TRBV13; d_call: .
cdr3_aa: ASYGPPKQY; cdr3_length: 9; v_call: TRBV6-1; d_call: .
cdr3_aa: SVVLSEQF; cdr3_length: 8; v_call: TRBV29-1; d_call: .
cdr3_aa: ASSVGAIGRTDEQF; cdr3_length: 14; v_call: TRBV9; d_call: .
cdr3_aa: ASSLLQGIDTQY; cdr3_length: 12; v_call: TRBV11-3; d_call: .
cdr3_aa: ASSSTQGLAGYEQY; cdr3_length: 14; v_call: TRBV28; d_call: TRBD2
cdr3_aa: SAPPADKQETQY; cdr3_length: 12; v_call: TRBV20-1; d_call: .
cdr3_aa: ASSNRTSSQETQY; cdr3_length: 13; v_call: TRBV7-9; d_call: TRBD2
cdr3_aa: ASSFRTVLAKNIQY; cdr3_length: 14; v_call: TRBV28; d_call: .
cdr3_aa: ASSYSLATTYEQY; cdr3_length: 13; v_call: TRBV6-5; d_call: .
cdr3_aa: SARRGTGVNTEAF; cdr3_length: 13; v_call: TRBV20-1; d_call: TRBD1
cdr3_aa: ASTAWGPNTGELF; cdr3_length: 13; v_call: TRBV7-2; d_call: .
cdr3_aa: ASSPHVQMNTEAF; cdr3_length: 13; v_call: TRBV18; d_call: .
cdr3_aa: ASSLSPGQGILGEQY; cdr3_length: 15; v_call: TRBV28; d_call: TRBD1
cdr3_aa: ASSADGTFGYT; cdr3_length: 11; v_call: TRBV5-4; d_call: .
cdr3_aa: ASLGTGLSGANILT; cdr3_length: 14; v_call: TRBV6-1; d_call: TRBD1
cdr3_aa: ASSYSTRDRGRAF; cdr3_length: 13; v_call: TRBV6-2/TRBV6-3; d_call: TRBD1
cdr3_aa: ATSREVAGELF; cdr3_length: 11; v_call: TRBV15; d_call: .
cdr3_aa: ASSSTADWNSGANVLT; cdr3_length: 16; v_call: TRBV12-3/TRBV12-4; d_call: .
cdr3_aa: ASSRTSGLYNEQF; cdr3_length: 13; v_call: TRBV11-2; d_call: TRBD2
cdr3_aa: ATSGIAGGYNEQF; cdr3_length: 13; v_call: TRBV15; d_call: TRBD2
cdr3_aa: ASSVSTGVHHEQF; cdr3_length: 13; v_call: TRBV9; d_call: .
cdr3_aa: ASSATGGEQF; cdr3_length: 10; v_call: TRBV5-1; d_call: TRBD1
cdr3_aa: ASRVRGGSEKLF; cdr3_length: 12; v_call: TRBV27; d_call: .
cdr3_aa: ASRLGYGTGGNNSPLH; cdr3_length: 16; v_call: TRBV5-1; d_call: TRBD1
cdr3_aa: ASSLTSGRYVQY; cdr3_length: 12; v_call: TRBV2; d_call: TRBD2
cdr3_aa: ASSLLGRGHEQY; cdr3_length: 12; v_call: TRBV27; d_call: TRBD1